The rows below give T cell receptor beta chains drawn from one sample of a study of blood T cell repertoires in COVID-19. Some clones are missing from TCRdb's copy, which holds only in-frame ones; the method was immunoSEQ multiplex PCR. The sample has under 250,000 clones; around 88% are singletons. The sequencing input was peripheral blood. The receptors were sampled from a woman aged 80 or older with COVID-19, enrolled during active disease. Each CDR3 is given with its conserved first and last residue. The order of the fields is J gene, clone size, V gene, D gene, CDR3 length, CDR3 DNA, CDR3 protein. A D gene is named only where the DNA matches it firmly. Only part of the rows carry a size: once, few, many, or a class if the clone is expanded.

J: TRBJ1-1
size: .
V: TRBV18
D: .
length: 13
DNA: TGTGCCAGCTCACCTAACAAGAACACTGAAGCTTTCTTT
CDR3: CASSPNKNTEAFF

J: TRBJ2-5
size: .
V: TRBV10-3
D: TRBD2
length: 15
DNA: TGTGCCATCAGCGGAAGCGGGGGCCCCGGAGAGACCCAGTACTTC
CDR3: CAISGSGGPGETQYF

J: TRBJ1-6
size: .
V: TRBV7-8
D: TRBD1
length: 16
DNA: TGTGCCAGCAGCTTAGCTGGACAGGCAGCGGTTTCACCCCTCCACTTT
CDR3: CASSLAGQAAVSPLHF

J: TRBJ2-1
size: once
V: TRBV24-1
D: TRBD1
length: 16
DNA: TGTGCCACCAGTGATCCTCAGGGGGCGAAACACAATGAGCAGTTCTTC
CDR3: CATSDPQGAKHNEQFF

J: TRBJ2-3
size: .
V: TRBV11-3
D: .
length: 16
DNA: TGTGCCAGCAGCTGGGGCCACGGAACTGGCACAGATACGCAGTATTTT
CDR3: CASSWGHGTGTDTQYF

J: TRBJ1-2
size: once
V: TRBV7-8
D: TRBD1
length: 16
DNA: TGTGCCAGCAGCTTAGAGGGGGCGCTTGTAGGCTATGGCTACACCTTC
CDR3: CASSLEGALVGYGYTF

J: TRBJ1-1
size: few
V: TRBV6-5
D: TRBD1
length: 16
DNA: TGTGCCAGCAGTTCAACACTAGACAGGGGGAACACTGAAGCTTTCTTT
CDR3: CASSSTLDRGNTEAFF

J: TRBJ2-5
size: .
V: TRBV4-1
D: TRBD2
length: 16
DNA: TGCGCCAGCAGCCAGACTAGCGGGGGGGCAAAAGAGACCCAGTACTTC
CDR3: CASSQTSGGAKETQYF

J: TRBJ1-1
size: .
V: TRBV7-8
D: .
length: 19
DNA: TGTGCCAGCAGCTTAGGGGGCCCGACAGCCCCTAGGTTGAACACTGAAGCTTTCTTT
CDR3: CASSLGGPTAPRLNTEAFF

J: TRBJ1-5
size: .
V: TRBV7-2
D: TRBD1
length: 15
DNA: TGTGCCAGCAGCTCCGGACAGGGAGGAGAACAGCCCCAGCATTTT
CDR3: CASSSGQGGEQPQHF

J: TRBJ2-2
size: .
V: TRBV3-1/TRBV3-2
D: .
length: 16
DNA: TGTGCCAGCAGGTTTTACGGAGGAAGGAGCACCGGGGAGCTGTTTTTT
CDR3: CASRFYGGRSTGELFF

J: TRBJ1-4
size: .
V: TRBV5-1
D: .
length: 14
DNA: TGCGCCAGTAAGGCTGGACAGACTAATGAAAAACTGTTTTTT
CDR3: CASKAGQTNEKLFF

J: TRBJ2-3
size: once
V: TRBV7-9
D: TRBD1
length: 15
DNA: TGTGCCAGCAGCTTGGACAGGCCTAGCACAGATACGCAGTATTTT
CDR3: CASSLDRPSTDTQYF

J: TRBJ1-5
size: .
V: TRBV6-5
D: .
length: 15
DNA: TGTGCCAGCAGGGCGGCGGGGGAGGGCAATCAGCCCCAGCATTTT
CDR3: CASRAAGEGNQPQHF

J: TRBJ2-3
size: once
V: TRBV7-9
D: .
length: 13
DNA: TGTGCCGGTGTAAGCGGTAGCACAGATACGCAGTATTTT
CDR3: CAGVSGSTDTQYF

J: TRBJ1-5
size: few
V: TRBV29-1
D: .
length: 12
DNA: TGCAGCGTTGGAAACGGGAATCAGCCCCAGCATTTT
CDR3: CSVGNGNQPQHF

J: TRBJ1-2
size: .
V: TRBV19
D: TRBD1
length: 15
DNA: TGTGCCAGTAGCTCAAAGGGGACAGGGGACTATGGCTACACCTTC
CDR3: CASSSKGTGDYGYTF

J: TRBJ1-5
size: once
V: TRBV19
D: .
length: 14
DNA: TGTGCCAGTAGTCGCGTCAATAGCAATCAGCCCCAGCATTTT
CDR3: CASSRVNSNQPQHF

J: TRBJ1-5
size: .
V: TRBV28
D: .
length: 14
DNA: TGTGCCAGCAGCCAGGGCGGGGAAGGACGGCCCCAGCATTTT
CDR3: CASSQGGEGRPQHF

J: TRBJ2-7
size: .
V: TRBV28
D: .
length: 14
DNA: TGTGCCAGCAGTTTGTCCGGGTTCGAGAACGAGCAGTACTTC
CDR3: CASSLSGFENEQYF

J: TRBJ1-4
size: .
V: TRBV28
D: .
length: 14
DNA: TGTGCCAGCAGCCTCCTTGGGGGCCGGGAAAAACTGTTTTTT
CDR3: CASSLLGGREKLFF

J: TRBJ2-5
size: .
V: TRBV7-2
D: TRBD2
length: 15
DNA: TGTGCCAGCAGCTTACTAGCGGGGGCCCAAGAGACCCAGTACTTC
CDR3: CASSLLAGAQETQYF

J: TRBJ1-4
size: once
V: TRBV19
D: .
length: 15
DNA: TGTGCCAGTAGTATAAAGAGCCCAACTAATGAAAAACTGTTTTTT
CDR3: CASSIKSPTNEKLFF

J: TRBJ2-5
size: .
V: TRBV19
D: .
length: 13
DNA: TGTGCCAGTAGAATAGGGCGGGGAGAGACCCAGTACTTC
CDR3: CASRIGRGETQYF

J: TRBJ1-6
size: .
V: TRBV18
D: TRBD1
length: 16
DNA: TGTGCCAGCTCACCACCCCCGGGACAGGGGAATTCACCCCTCCACTTT
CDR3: CASSPPPGQGNSPLHF

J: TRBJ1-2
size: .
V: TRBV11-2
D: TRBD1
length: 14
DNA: TGTGCCAGCAGCTCTCAGACAGGGGGCGAAGGCTACACCTTC
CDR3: CASSSQTGGEGYTF

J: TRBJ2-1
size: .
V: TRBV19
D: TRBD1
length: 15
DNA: TGTGCCAGTAGGATGGACAGGGGCACCTACAATGAGCAGTTCTTC
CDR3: CASRMDRGTYNEQFF

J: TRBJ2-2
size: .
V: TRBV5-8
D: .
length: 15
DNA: TGTGCCAGCAGCTTGGATCCGTCTTTCACCGGGGAGCTGTTTTTT
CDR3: CASSLDPSFTGELFF

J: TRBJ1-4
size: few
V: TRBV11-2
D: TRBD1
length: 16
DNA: TGTGCCAGCAGCCAATACAGGGGTGCAACTAATGAAAAACTGTTTTTT
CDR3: CASSQYRGATNEKLFF

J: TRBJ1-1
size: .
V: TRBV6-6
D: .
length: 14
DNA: TGTGCCAGCATGAGAGGGGACTTGAACACTGAAGCTTTCTTT
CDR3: CASMRGDLNTEAFF

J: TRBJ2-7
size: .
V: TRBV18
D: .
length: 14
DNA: TGTGCCAGCTCACCGCGCGGCCTACCCTACGAGCAGTACTTC
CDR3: CASSPRGLPYEQYF

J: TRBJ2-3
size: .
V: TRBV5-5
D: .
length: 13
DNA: TGTGCCAGCAGCCCGACAAACGACCGTACGCAGTATTTT
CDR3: CASSPTNDRTQYF

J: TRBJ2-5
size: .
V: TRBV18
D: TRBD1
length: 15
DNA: TGTGCCAGCTCACCGCAGGGGGCGGTTCGAGAGACCCAGTACTTC
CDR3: CASSPQGAVRETQYF

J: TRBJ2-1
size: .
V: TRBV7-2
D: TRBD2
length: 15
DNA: TGTGCCAGCAGCTCCCACGGGGGGGGGTACAATGAGCAGTTCTTC
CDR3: CASSSHGGGYNEQFF

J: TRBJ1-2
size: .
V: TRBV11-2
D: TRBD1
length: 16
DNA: TGTGCCAGCAGCTCCACCCAGGGACAGGGGTTCTATGGCTACACCTTC
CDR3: CASSSTQGQGFYGYTF

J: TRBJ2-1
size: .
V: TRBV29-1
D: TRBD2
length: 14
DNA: TGCAGCGTTAGGAGGACTAGCGGGGAGAATGAGCAGTTCTTC
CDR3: CSVRRTSGENEQFF

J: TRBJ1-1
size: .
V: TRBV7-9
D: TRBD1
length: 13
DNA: TGTGCCAGCAGCGGACAGGTTAACACTGAAGCTTTCTTT
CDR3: CASSGQVNTEAFF

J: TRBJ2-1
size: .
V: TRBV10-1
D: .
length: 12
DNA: TGCGCCAGCAGTGGGGACTTCGGGGAGCAGTTCTTC
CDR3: CASSGDFGEQFF

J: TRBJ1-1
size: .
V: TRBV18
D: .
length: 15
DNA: TGTGCCAGCTCACCTTTGAATATGGCTGGCACTGAAGCTTTCTTT
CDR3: CASSPLNMAGTEAFF

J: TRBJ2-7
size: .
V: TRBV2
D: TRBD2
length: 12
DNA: TGTGCCAGCAGTAGGGGAGGGAACGAGCAGTACTTC
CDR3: CASSRGGNEQYF

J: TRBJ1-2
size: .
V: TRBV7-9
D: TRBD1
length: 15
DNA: TGTGCCAGCAGCTCGTTGGACAGGGGGCTAAATGGCTACACCTTC
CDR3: CASSSLDRGLNGYTF

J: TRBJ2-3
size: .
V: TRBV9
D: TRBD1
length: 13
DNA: TGTGCCAGCAGCGGTACAGGGGAGTATACGCAGTATTTT
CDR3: CASSGTGEYTQYF

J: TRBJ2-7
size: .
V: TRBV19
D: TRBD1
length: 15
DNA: TGTGCCAGTAGTACCCGAGGACAGGAGACGCGCGAGCAGTACTTC
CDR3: CASSTRGQETREQYF

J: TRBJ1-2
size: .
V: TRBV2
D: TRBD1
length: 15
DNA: TGTGCCAGCAAATCGACGGACAGGGGAAGGTATGGCTACACCTTC
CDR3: CASKSTDRGRYGYTF

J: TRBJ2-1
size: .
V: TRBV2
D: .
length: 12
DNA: TGTGCCACATCTGAGGATAACAATGAGCAGTTCTTC
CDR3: CATSEDNNEQFF

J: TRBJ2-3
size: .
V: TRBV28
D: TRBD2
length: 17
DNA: TGTGCCAGCAGTTGGTTCGAGCTAGCGGGGTACACAGATACGCAGTATTTT
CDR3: CASSWFELAGYTDTQYF

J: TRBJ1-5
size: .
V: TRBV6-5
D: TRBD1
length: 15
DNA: TGTGCCAGCAGTTACCCAGGGGGGAGCAATCAGCCCCAGCATTTT
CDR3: CASSYPGGSNQPQHF

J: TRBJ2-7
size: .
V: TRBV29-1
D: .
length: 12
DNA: TGCAGCGTTAAGAACAGGCTCTACGAGCAGTACTTC
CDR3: CSVKNRLYEQYF